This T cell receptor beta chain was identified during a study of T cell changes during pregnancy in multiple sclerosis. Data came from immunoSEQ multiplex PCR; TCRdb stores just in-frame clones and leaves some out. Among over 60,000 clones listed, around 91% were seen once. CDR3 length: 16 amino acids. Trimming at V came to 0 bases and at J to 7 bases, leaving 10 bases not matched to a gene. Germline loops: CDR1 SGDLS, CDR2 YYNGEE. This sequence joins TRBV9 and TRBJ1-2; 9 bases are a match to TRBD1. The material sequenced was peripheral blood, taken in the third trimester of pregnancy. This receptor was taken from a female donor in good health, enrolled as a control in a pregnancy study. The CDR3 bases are TGTGCCAGCAGCGTAGACTGGACAGGGGTTCGTTGTGGCTACACCTTC. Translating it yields CASSVDWTGVRCGYTF.